A single sample gave rise to the 4 T cell receptor beta chains below, sequenced in a study of CD8 T cells in ankylosing spondylitis. TCRdb recomputed calls from the 5' RACE reads with MiXCR, one row per CDR3 protein. The repertoire holds roughly 250,000 distinct CDR3 sequences, with approximately 10% as singletons. The sequencing sample was made of blood, either unsorted or a sorted T cell fraction (not recorded which). All receptors come from a male donor with ankylosing spondylitis or in good health (not recorded which).

This clonotype came up many times. V usage is TRBV5-1 and J usage is TRBJ2-6; tentatively, D is TRBD1 or TRBD2 (5 bases each). The CDR3 contains 15 residues. V dropped 3 bases and J dropped 6 bases, with 13 bases sitting between them. Looked up from germline, CDR1 is SGHRS and CDR2 is YFSETQ. The CDR3 sequence is CASSSRDGVANVLTF. The CDR3 DNA reads TGCGCCAGCAGCTCACGGGACGGCGTGGCCAACGTCCTGACTTTC.

On this clonotype itself: Given a much more abundant clone one base away, this may be a read error. The chain combines TRBV10-3 with TRBJ2-3; a possible D gene is TRBD1 (5 bases). V was clipped by 3 bases and J by 3 bases, with 10 bases between them. The CDR3 covers 14 residues. Germline CDR1 is ENHRY and CDR2 is SYGVKD. The CDR3 loop reads CAISEQVRTDTQYF. In nucleotides, the CDR3 is TGTGCCATCAGTGAACAGGTCAGGACAGATACGCAGTATTTT.

The chain joins TRBV20-1 to TRBJ1-4, with D maybe TRBD1 (5 bases). This CDR3 is 15 amino acids long. V was shortened by 1 base and J by 6 bases, with 15 bases between the two germline ends. The germline CDR1 and CDR2 sequences are DFQATT and SNEGSKA (reference sequence). CDR3 coding DNA: TGCAGTGCTAGAGGCGCGGGGACGGTGGATGAAAAACTGTTTTTT. As protein: CSARGAGTVDEKLFF.

This clonotype was picked up many times. The rearrangement uses TRBV12-3 or TRBV12-4 and TRBJ1-2; TRBD1 matches 7 bases. This CDR3 comprises 13 residues. Germline trimming cut 8 bases from V and 8 bases from J; bases unmatched to any gene: 11. The CDR3 DNA sequence: TGTGCCAGCCGTCAGGCAGGGGGACGCGGCTACACCTTC. This codes for CASRQAGGRGYTF.